One sample yielded the 28 T cell receptor beta chains listed below, sequenced in a study of glioma-infiltrating T cells. TCR alpha and beta CDR3 regions were amplified from RNA using iRepertoire nested multiplex PCR. Using its own MiXCR run on the multiplex PCR reads, TCRdb lists one record per CDR3 protein. This sample has 90,000 to 110,000 distinct CDR3 sequences, with around 25% found just once. The sample taken for sequencing was glioma tissue, nonneoplastic brain tissue, or PBMCs (not recorded which). The source of these receptors is a human donor with low-grade glioma or glioblastoma, undergoing nonglioma brain surgery, or in good health (not recorded which).

This clonotype was picked up one time. The germline gene is not matched at one end of the junction; a read error may be the cause. The chain carries TRBV7-2 and TRBJ1-1; D unresolved. Germline V lookup: CDR1 SGHTA, CDR2 FQGNSA. CDR3 length: 14 residues. CDR3 region: CAGSSYKGTTEAFF. As DNA, the CDR3 is TGTGCCGGCAGCTCATACAAGGGAACCACTGAAGCTTTCTTT. Filled out from reference TRBV7-2 and TRBJ1-1, the complete variable domain reads GAGVSQSPSNKVTEKGKDVELRCDPISGHTALYWYRQSLGQGLEFLIYFQGNSAPDKSGLPSDRFSAERTGGSVSTLTIQRTQQEDSAVYLCAGSSYKGTTEAFFGQGTRLTVV.

In its sample, this clonotype was seen many times. The chain has TRBV29-1 and TRBJ1-1; 7 bases are shared with TRBD1. This CDR3 comprises 14 residues. V gave up 4 bases and J gave up 0 bases; unmatched junction bases: 5. CDR1 and CDR2 (germline): SQVTM, ANQGSEA. In DNA form, the CDR3 reads TGCAGCGTTGGTGAGACAGGGATGAACACTGAAGCTTTCTTT. Its protein is CSVGETGMNTEAFF.

A note on this clonotype: A much larger clone sits a single nucleotide away, making a read error possible. The V and J genes are TRBV10-3 and TRBJ1-1, with D hard to call. The length of the CDR3 is 14 residues. Germline V gives CDR1 ENHRY, CDR2 SYGVKD. V was pared by 2 bases and J by 0 bases, with 7 bases between. CDR3 region: CAISEVALNTEAFF. For the CDR3, the DNA is TGTGCCATCAGTGAGGTAGCGCTGAACACTGAAGCTTTCTTT.

About this clonotype: One junction end does not reproduce the germline sequence, and a read error may be involved. This chain links TRBV11-1 with TRBJ2-1; D not resolved. The CDR3 sequence is 15 residues long. Germline CDR1 is SGHAT and CDR2 is FQDESV (reference sequence). CDR3 protein: CASSLVMSSYNKQFF. The CDR3 nucleotides read TGTGCCAGCAGCTTAGTAATGAGCTCCTACAATAAGCAGTTCTTC.

This clonotype was detected ten times or more. V is TRBV7-2 and J is TRBJ2-7; 7 nucleotides agree with TRBD1. The J segment lost 4 bases and the V segment lost 4 bases, leaving 1 base of the junction unmatched. Germline loops: CDR1 SGHTA, CDR2 FQGNSA. The CDR3 runs 12 residues. CDR3 sequence: CASSSQGYEQYF. CDR3 coding DNA: TGTGCCAGCAGCTCACAGGGGTACGAGCAGTACTTC.

This clonotype was observed at least ten times. The gene calls are TRBV2 and TRBJ2-5; 8 bases agree with TRBD2. The CDR3 is 12 amino acids. The germline V gene has CDR1 SNHLY and CDR2 FYNNEI. With 8 bases clipped from V and 3 bases from J, the junction kept 2 bases outside the gene matches. DNA of the CDR3: TGTGCCAGCGGACTAGCAGAAGAGACCCAGTACTTC. This translates into CASGLAEETQYF.

This clonotype showed up many times. The rearrangement links TRBV7-3 to TRBJ1-1, with D uncertain. This CDR3 has 13 residues. The germline gives CDR1 SGHTA, CDR2 FQGTGA. V dropped 5 bases and J dropped 0 bases, with 7 bases sitting between them. The CDR3 sequence is CASSPQMNTEAFF. CDR3 nucleotide sequence: TGTGCCAGCAGCCCCCAGATGAACACTGAAGCTTTCTTT.

A remark on this clonotype: Since a much larger clone is just one base distant, this may be a read error. This chain connects TRBV11-3 to TRBJ2-1; 10 bases agree with TRBD1. V dropped 5 bases and J dropped 9; count of bases not matched to a gene: 7. The germline CDR1 and CDR2 sequences are SGHNT and YENEEA. This CDR3 has 14 amino acids. CDR3 bases: TGTGCCAGCAGCGAGGGGACAGGGGACGGTGAGCAGTTCTTC. The encoded protein is CASSEGTGDGEQFF.

Remarks on this clonotype: A single base separates this from a much larger clone, so it may be a read error. The chain joins TRBV6-6 to TRBJ2-7; TRBD1 matches at 10 bases. This CDR3 has 12 residues. The V gene end was trimmed by 6 bases and the J gene end by 6 bases; junction bases not matched to a gene: 2. CDR1 and CDR2 (germline): MNHNY, SVGAGI (reference sequence). DNA of the CDR3: TGTGCCAGCAGCCGGGACAGGGGCGAGCAGTACTTC. Its translation is CASSRDRGEQYF.

This clonotype has only a few counts. The chain employs TRBV4-2 and TRBJ2-6; unclear D gene. The V end was cut by 2 bases, the J end by 4 bases, with 15 bases between. Germline V gene data show CDR1 as LGHNA and CDR2 as YNFKEQ. This CDR3 region has 17 residues. CDR3 residues: CASSQKSASTGANVLTF. CDR3 coding DNA: TGTGCCAGCAGCCAAAAAAGCGCGAGTACCGGGGCCAACGTCCTGACTTTC.

This clonotype was detected ten times or more. The V call is TRBV6-2 or TRBV6-3, the J call TRBJ2-5, with TRBD1 identical over 7 bases. The CDR3 spans 14 residues. Trimming removed 5 bases from V and 4 bases from J; junction bases left unmatched: 7. Germline loops: CDR1 MNHEY, CDR2 SVGEGT. This CDR3 reads CASSRQGARETQYF. The CDR3 region has the DNA TGTGCCAGCAGTCGACAGGGAGCGCGAGAGACCCAGTACTTC.

J is TRBJ1-6 and V is TRBV20-1; TRBD1 might be the D (5 bases). This CDR3 is 14 amino acids long. Per germline, CDR1 DFQATT and CDR2 SNEGSKA (reference sequence). V dropped 4 bases and J dropped 8 bases, with 15 bases sitting between them. The chain's CDR3 is CSAKETALHSPLHF. CDR3 sequence (DNA): TGCAGTGCTAAAGAGACAGCGCTCCATTCACCCCTCCACTTT.

This clonotype has ten or more counts. The rearrangement joins TRBV20-1 to TRBJ2-7, with 11 bases aligning to TRBD2. CDR1 and CDR2 (germline): DFQATT, SNEGSKA (reference sequence). The CDR3 runs 15 residues. Germline trimming cut 3 bases from V and 5 bases from J; bases unmatched to any gene: 9. The CDR3 DNA reads TGCAGTGCTAGCGACACACTAGCGGGAGCTAACGAGCAGTACTTC. Its protein product is CSASDTLAGANEQYF.

This clonotype occurred many times. The chain carries TRBV19 and TRBJ1-2; 8 bases map to TRBD1. The CDR3 is 16 amino acids. Germline CDR1 reads LNHDA; CDR2 reads SQIVND (reference sequence). The J segment lost 0 bases and the V segment lost 4 bases, leaving 7 bases of the junction unmatched. CDR3 nucleotide sequence: TGTGCCAGTAGTACCGACAGGGGAGGGCCTAACTATGGCTACACCTTC. This gives the protein CASSTDRGGPNYGYTF.

This clonotype turned up a few times. V is TRBV12-3 or TRBV12-4 and J is TRBJ2-7; TRBD2 matches 7 bases. J was trimmed by 9 bases and V by 7 bases; bases with no gene match: 9. CDR3 length: 12 residues. CDR3 loop: CASTSLGEGQYF. The CDR3 DNA reads as TGTGCCAGCACCTCTTTGGGGGAGGGGCAGTACTTC.

Of note for this clonotype: A junction boundary mismatches the germline segment, possibly from a read error. The rearrangement joins TRBV7-9 to TRBJ2-3; TRBD1 agrees at 7 bases. Germline loops: CDR1 SEHNR, CDR2 FQNEAQ (reference sequence). This CDR3 has 16 amino acids. The CDR3 nucleotides are TGCGCCAGCAGCGACCCCGGACAGGTTGTAGAGGATACGCAGTATTTT. Amino acid sequence: CASSDPGQVVEDTQYF.

Comment on this clonotype: A much larger clone differs by one base, so this may be a read error. The V gene is TRBV10-3, the J gene TRBJ1-5; 7 nucleotides line up with TRBD1. CDR1 and CDR2 (germline): ENHRY, SYGVKD. This CDR3 spans 18 amino acids. CDR3 sequence: CAISEEFYPRGFNQPRHF. Written as DNA, the CDR3 is TGTGCCATCAGTGAGGAGTTTTATCCCAGGGGGTTCAATCAGCCCCGGCATTTT.

In regard to this clonotype: One base away lies a much larger clone, so this may be a sequencing read error. The chain recombines TRBV4-3 with TRBJ2-3, with 9 bases aligning to TRBD2. The CDR3 runs to 16 residues. The germline gives CDR1 LGHNA, CDR2 YSLEER. CDR3 DNA sequence: TGCGTCAGCAGCCTCTCCGGGACTAGCCTCACAGATACGCAGTATTTT. It is translated as CVSSLSGTSLTDTQYF.

This clonotype was seen many times. V is TRBV12-3 or TRBV12-4 and J is TRBJ2-7; D is ambiguous. The V and J ends lost 3 bases and 3 bases respectively, with 3 bases between them. The CDR3 sequence is 11 residues long. This CDR3 reads CASSFFYEQYF. The CDR3 coding sequence is TGTGCCAGCAGTTTTTTCTACGAGCAGTACTTC.

This clonotype was counted at least ten times. This chain joins TRBV18 and TRBJ2-7, with D unclear. The CDR3 loop spans 13 amino acids. From germline, CDR1 is KGHSH and CDR2 LQKENI. With 4 bases removed from V and 2 bases from J, the gap between germline ends came to 9 bases. The CDR3 DNA sequence: TGTGCCAGCTCACTCGGGCTTACCTACGAGCAGTACTTC. This gives the protein CASSLGLTYEQYF. The full variable domain, in which reference TRBV18 and TRBJ2-7 provide the parts outside the CDR3, is NAGVMQNPRHLVRRRGQEARLRCSPMKGHSHVYWYRQLPEEGLKFMVYLQKENIIDESGMPKERFSAEFPKEGPSILRIQQVVRGDSAAYFCASSLGLTYEQYFGPGTRLTVT.

This clonotype has ten or more counts. V is TRBV15 and J is TRBJ1-1; D call uncertain. V lost 3 bases, J lost 1 base, and 9 bases lay in between. This CDR3 is built from 14 residues. The germline V gene encodes CDR1 LNHNV and CDR2 YYDKDF (reference sequence). This chain's CDR3 is CATSRGTANTEAFF. The CDR3 nucleotides are TGTGCCACCAGCAGGGGAACAGCGAACACTGAAGCTTTCTTT.

The chain combines TRBV18 with TRBJ2-2; D perhaps matches TRBD1 (6 bases). V was shortened by 0 bases and J by 0 bases, with 8 bases between the two germline ends. This CDR3 contains 16 residues. Germline loops: CDR1 KGHSH, CDR2 LQKENI. The CDR3: CASSPPQGPNTGELFF. The DNA of the CDR3 is TGTGCCAGCTCACCACCACAGGGCCCGAACACCGGGGAGCTGTTTTTT.

This clonotype was counted ten times or more. J is TRBJ1-1 and V is TRBV7-2; D is ambiguous. V lost 3 bases and J 2 bases, leaving 7 bases between the germline ends. Germline V CDR1 and CDR2: SGHTA, FQGNSA. There are 13 residues in the CDR3. The CDR3 sequence is CASSFVPNTEAFF. The CDR3 DNA follows: TGTGCCAGCAGCTTCGTCCCCAACACTGAAGCTTTCTTT.

The V and J genes are TRBV2 and TRBJ1-5; possible D gene TRBD1, 6 bases. The CDR3 spans 14 residues. Deletions cut 3 bases from V and 4 bases from J, with 10 bases between. The germline V gene encodes CDR1 SNHLY and CDR2 FYNNEI. The CDR3, as DNA: TGTGCCAGCAGTGAGGACAGAAAGAATCAGCCCCAGCATTTT. It is translated as CASSEDRKNQPQHF.

Many counts were recorded for this clonotype. The chain employs TRBV6-6 and TRBJ2-7; D is perhaps TRBD2 (6 bases). This CDR3 region has 14 residues. Trimming took 2 bases from V and 1 from J, leaving 9 bases between them. Looked up from germline, CDR1 is MNHNY and CDR2 is SVGAGI (reference sequence). Here the CDR3 DNA reads TGTGCCAGCAGTTACCCGGGGACTTCCTACGAGCAGTACTTC. As protein: CASSYPGTSYEQYF.

This clonotype was recorded at least ten times. The CDR3, as DNA: TGTGCCAGCAGTTACCATAGCGGGGCCTACAATGAGCAGTTCTTC. It is translated as CASSYHSGAYNEQFF. The genes are TRBV6-2 or TRBV6-3 and TRBJ2-1; 8 nucleotides agree with TRBD2. The CDR3 loop spans 15 amino acids. J was trimmed by 2 bases and V by 2 bases; bases with no gene match: 2. Looked up from germline, CDR1 is MNHEY and CDR2 is SVGEGT.

About this clonotype: The germline gene is not matched at one end of the junction; a read error may be the cause. V gene TRBV20-1 combines with J gene TRBJ1-1, with D perhaps TRBD1 (6 bases). The CDR3 runs 11 residues. The germline V gene has CDR1 DFQATT and CDR2 SNEGSKA (reference sequence). This CDR3 reads CSAYGTIEAFF. The CDR3 nucleotides read TGCAGTGCTTACGGGACAATTGAAGCCTTCTTT.

This clonotype was counted many times. The rearrangement links TRBV7-2 to TRBJ2-7; perhaps TRBD2 as D (6 bases). V lost 5 bases to trimming and J lost 2 bases, with 10 bases between them. From germline, CDR1 is SGHTA and CDR2 FQGNSA. This CDR3 is built from 13 residues. CDR3 coding DNA: TGTGCCAGCAGCCATACTAGCACCTACGAGCAGTACTTC. It translates to CASSHTSTYEQYF.